These 19 T cell receptor beta chains share one sample of origin, sequenced in a study of identical twins. TCRdb processed the 5' RACE reads anew with MiXCR; each CDR3 protein has one entry. The profile shows around 550,000 distinct CDR3 sequences, roughly 15% of them singletons. Separately, the same data were catalogued under a study of yellow fever vaccine responses in identical twins.

Sequenced input: CD4+ T cells sorted from blood. These receptors all come from a woman aged 18-35 years in good health.

This sequence joins TRBV12-3 or TRBV12-4 and TRBJ1-1, with D possibly matching TRBD1 (5 bases). V was trimmed by 3 bases and J by 1 base, leaving 15 bases between them. The CDR3 extends over 16 amino acids. The CDR3 DNA is TGTGCCAGCAGTTTTTCAATCGGGACGGCGAACACTGAAGCTTTCTTT. It translates to CASSFSIGTANTEAFF.

At least ten counts were recorded for this clonotype. The V gene is TRBV29-1, the J gene TRBJ2-5; D gene ambiguous. Deletions cut 7 bases from V and 3 bases from J, with 12 bases between. Germline CDR1 and CDR2: SQVTM and ANQGSEA. The CDR3 extends over 12 amino acids. CDR3 protein: CSAGRLKETQYF. As DNA, the CDR3 is TGCAGCGCTGGCCGGCTCAAAGAGACCCAGTACTTC.

The sample holds a few counts of this clonotype. The chain links TRBV7-2 to TRBJ2-3, with D tentatively TRBD1 or TRBD2 (5 bases each). The CDR3 is made up of 15 amino acids. CDR1 is SGHTA, CDR2 FQGNSA, per germline. The V end was cut by 4 bases, the J end by 2 bases, with 13 bases between. CDR3 amino acids: CASSSLGPNTDTQYF. CDR3 bases: TGTGCCAGCAGCTCACTGGGACCAAACACAGATACGCAGTATTTT. Together with reference TRBV7-2 and TRBJ2-3, the CDR3 gives the full variable domain: GAGVSQSPSNKVTEKGKDVELRCDPISGHTALYWYRQSLGQGLEFLIYFQGNSAPDKSGLPSDRFSAERTGGSVSTLTIQRTQQEDSAVYLCASSSLGPNTDTQYFGPGTRLTVL.

This clonotype has just a few counts. The chain uses TRBV4-1 and TRBJ2-5, with D possibly matching TRBD1 (5 bases). Germline CDR1 reads MGHRA; CDR2 reads YSYEKL. Trimming shortened V by 3 bases and J by 1 base, and 12 bases separated the two germline ends. The CDR3 consists of 15 residues. DNA for the CDR3: TGCGCCAGCAGCCACGGCTCGACAGTCCAAGAGACCCAGTACTTC. It yields the protein CASSHGSTVQETQYF.

The chain is built from TRBV5-8 and TRBJ2-5; D is unresolved. The germline gives CDR1 SGHTS, CDR2 YDEGEE. This CDR3 has 15 residues. V gave up 4 bases and J gave up 5 bases, with 18 bases separating them. The DNA for the CDR3 is TGTGCCAGCAGCAAGGACGGAGTGAACATGGAGACCCAGTACTTC. Translating it yields CASSKDGVNMETQYF. Variable domain in full (rest from reference TRBV5-8 and TRBJ2-5): EAGVTQSPTHLIKTRGQQATLRCSPISGHTSVYWYQQALGLGLQFLLWYDEGEERNRGNFPPRFSGRQFPNYSSELNVNALELEDSALYLCASSKDGVNMETQYFGPGTRLLVL.

This clonotype was counted ten times or more. This chain joins TRBV12-3 or TRBV12-4 and TRBJ2-1; 7 bases are shared with TRBD1. This CDR3 is 13 amino acids long. Losses at the gene ends were 5 bases for V and 3 bases for J; bases not matched to a gene: 1. CDR3 in amino acids: CASSGTDYNEQFF. The CDR3, as DNA: TGTGCCAGCAGTGGGACAGACTACAATGAGCAGTTCTTC.

This clonotype came up a few times. The V gene is TRBV7-7, the J gene TRBJ2-3; 8 positions match TRBD1. This CDR3 contains 14 residues. Germline values: CDR1 SSHAT, CDR2 FNYEAQ (reference sequence). V lost 5 bases and J lost 6; bases outside the gene matches: 7. The CDR3 sequence: CASSRQGWSDTQYF. The CDR3 nucleotides are TGTGCCAGCAGCAGACAGGGGTGGTCGGATACGCAGTATTTT.

This clonotype was detected once. This chain connects TRBV5-1 to TRBJ2-3; 7 bases line up with TRBD1. This CDR3 has 16 amino acids. Germline CDR1 is SGHRS and CDR2 is YFSETQ. V gave up 0 bases and J gave up 4 bases; unmatched junction bases: 8. In DNA, the CDR3 is TGCGCCAGCAGCTTGGGGGACAGAGTGAGCCCAGATACGCAGTATTTT. Residues: CASSLGDRVSPDTQYF.

This clonotype has a count of ten or more. This chain connects TRBV5-1 to TRBJ2-1; 7 bases are a match to TRBD1. This CDR3 has 16 amino acids. Germline V lookup: CDR1 SGHRS, CDR2 YFSETQ. Trimming removed 1 base from V and 1 base from J; junction bases left unmatched: 5. The CDR3 sequence is CASSLRSGQSYNEQFF. As DNA, the CDR3 is TGCGCCAGCAGCTTGAGGTCGGGACAGTCCTACAATGAGCAGTTCTTC.

The genes are TRBV20-1 and TRBJ2-1, with 7 bases matching TRBD2. The length of the CDR3 is 13 residues. CDR1 and CDR2 from the germline V gene are DFQATT and SNEGSKA (reference sequence). The CDR3 region has the DNA TGCATGCTACGGGACTACCGGTACAATGAGCAGTTCTTC. Protein: CMLRDYRYNEQFF.

This clonotype was seen more than once but under ten times. This chain connects TRBV20-1 to TRBJ2-1; 8 bases fit TRBD2. The CDR3 totals 15 residues. The J segment lost 2 bases and the V segment lost 0 bases, leaving 3 bases of the junction unmatched. Germline V gene sequence: CDR1 DFQATT, CDR2 SNEGSKA (reference sequence). CDR3 region: CSARESGRTYNEQFF. CDR3 in DNA: TGCAGTGCTAGAGAGAGCGGGAGAACCTACAATGAGCAGTTCTTC.

Many counts were recorded for this clonotype. V and J are TRBV12-3 or TRBV12-4 and TRBJ2-7; 12 nucleotides agree with TRBD2. This CDR3 is 15 amino acids long. The V segment lost 5 bases and the J segment 4 bases; nucleotides outside the gene matches: 6. CDR3 sequence: CASSPSGRAGYEQYF. CDR3 bases: TGTGCCAGCAGTCCTAGCGGGAGGGCTGGGTACGAGCAGTACTTC.

This clonotype was recorded a few times. The chain joins TRBV14 to TRBJ2-3; D perhaps matches TRBD1 (6 bases). The germline CDR1 and CDR2 sequences are SGHDN and FVKESK. The CDR3 loop spans 15 amino acids. Trimming took 4 bases from V and 1 from J, leaving 12 bases between them. CDR3 sequence (DNA): TGTGCCAGCAGCCCCTTGGGGGCTGGCACAGATACGCAGTATTTT. Translating it yields CASSPLGAGTDTQYF.

J is TRBJ2-4 and V is TRBV5-5; 15 nucleotides agree with TRBD2. The CDR3 contains 15 residues. The germline V gene encodes CDR1 SGHKS and CDR2 YYEKEE (reference sequence). V lost 5 bases, J lost 9 bases, and 6 bases stayed unmatched. In DNA form, the CDR3 reads TGTGCCAGCAGAGGGACTAGCGGGAGGAGTGGCATTCAGTACTTC. This sequence encodes CASRGTSGRSGIQYF. Together with reference TRBV5-5 and TRBJ2-4, the CDR3 gives the full variable domain: DAGVTQSPTHLIKTRGQQVTLRCSPISGHKSVSWYQQVLGQGPQFIFQYYEKEERGRGNFPDRFSARQFPNYSSELNVNALLLGDSALYLCASRGTSGRSGIQYFGAGTRLSVL.

This clonotype was counted a few times. The chain links TRBV20-1 to TRBJ1-5; perhaps TRBD1 as D (6 bases). This CDR3 region has 14 residues. Per germline, CDR1 DFQATT and CDR2 SNEGSKA (reference sequence). V was cut by 4 bases and J by 3 bases, with 13 bases left in between. CDR3 sequence (DNA): TGCAGTGCTACCGAGGGGGGTAACAATCAGCCCCAGCATTTT. This encodes CSATEGGNNQPQHF.

V gene TRBV20-1 combines with J gene TRBJ1-5; TRBD1 matches 10 bases. This CDR3 is 16 amino acids long. The trim removed 3 bases at V and 0 bases at J, leaving 5 bases unmatched. Germline-derived CDR1 and CDR2 are DFQATT and SNEGSKA (reference sequence). The CDR3 sequence: CSASQRQGASNQPQHF. CDR3 nucleotide sequence: TGCAGTGCTAGTCAAAGACAGGGGGCTAGCAATCAGCCCCAGCATTTT.

This clonotype was found a few times. V usage is TRBV2 and J usage is TRBJ2-3; unclear D gene. With 6 bases removed from V and 2 bases from J, the gap between germline ends came to 9 bases. CDR1 SNHLY and CDR2 FYNNEI come from the germline V gene. The CDR3 totals 13 residues. The CDR3 DNA is TGTGCCAGCAGCTCCGAAGTCACAGATACGCAGTATTTT. It codes for CASSSEVTDTQYF.

This chain connects TRBV7-2 to TRBJ2-1, with TRBD2 matching 8 bases. CDR3 length equals 15 residues. Germline CDR1 is SGHTA and CDR2 is FQGNSA. Trimming at V came to 2 bases and at J to 5 bases, leaving 5 bases not matched to a gene. The CDR3 loop is CASSLRSGGHNEQFF. The CDR3 region has the DNA TGTGCCAGCAGCTTAAGAAGCGGGGGACACAATGAGCAGTTCTTC.

This clonotype was found a few times. The J gene is TRBJ1-1, the V gene TRBV20-1, with a weak D call TRBD1 (5 bases). The germline gives CDR1 DFQATT, CDR2 SNEGSKA (reference sequence). Trimming shortened V by 5 bases and J by 6 bases, and 19 bases separated the two germline ends. The CDR3 loop spans 14 amino acids. CDR3 nucleotides: TGCAGTGCTGGGGACCCGAACTTCGACGCTGAAGCTTTCTTT. It codes for CSAGDPNFDAEAFF.